This T cell receptor beta chain was documented in a study of spatial heterogeneity in lung cancer. The study's findings and limits: The authors estimated that 5.5% to 9% of tumor T cells were covered for alpha chains and more than 11% for beta chains. Mutation tallies in tumors tracked expanded intratumoral alpha and beta TCR counts.

Time point: sample taken at primary tumor resection. The cohort: under 80 early-stage, untreated non-small cell lung cancer patients. This CDR3 is built from 17 residues. Germline V gene sequence: CDR1 MDHEN, CDR2 SYDVKM. The junction had 15 bases not matched to a gene; V was cut back by 5 bases and J by 6 bases. The study tagged each TCR cDNA molecule with a unique molecular identifier. TCRdb independently ran MiXCR on the 5' RACE reads; one entry per CDR3 protein. The table shows several thousand distinct CDR3 sequences, with about 19% occurring only once. About this clonotype itself: Antigen: not known.

Sequencing used lung tumor tissue, obtained at surgery. This TCR was sampled from a female donor with early-stage non-small cell lung cancer. The J gene is TRBJ1-2, the V gene TRBV28; 10 bases are shared with TRBD1. CDR3 amino acids: CASSRSSQKDRGDGYTF. The CDR3 DNA follows: TGTGCCAGCAGTCGATCCTCACAAAAGGACAGGGGGGATGGCTACACCTTC.